This TCR beta chain was profiled in a study of blood T cell repertoires in COVID-19. Whole-study context: COVID-19 samples, acute and convalescent, were from the United States, Italy and Spain. Sources were T cells, B-cell-depleted T cells, or PBMCs; the material itself was cDNA or gDNA.

The CDR3 extends over 12 amino acids. Germline CDR1 reads SQVTM; CDR2 reads ANQGSEA. Trimming took off 2 bases at V and 4 bases at J, with 8 bases between the two ends. Per the authors' pipeline: Counts of nucleated cells, estimated from reference gene primer amplification, were obtained. Only in-frame clones appear in the TCRdb table, and some are missing; sequencing was by immunoSEQ multiplex PCR. V, J and clone size derive from that table, while D and trimming were established from the DNA sequence. The sample comprises 150,000 or so clones, roughly 82% of which are singletons, and more than 7.5% rests with the top ten.

This receptor was obtained from a woman aged 70-85 years with acute or convalescent COVID-19. Sequencing used peripheral blood. The chain has TRBV29-1 and TRBJ1-1; a weak D match, TRBD1 (5 bases). The CDR3 spells CSVEKGSTEAFF. CDR3 DNA: TGCAGCGTTGAAAAGGGGTCCACTGAAGCTTTCTTT. The full variable domain, its missing parts supplied by reference TRBV29-1 and TRBJ1-1, is SAVISQKPSRDICQRGTSLTIQCQVDSQVTMMFWYRQQPGQSLTLIATANQGSEATYESGFVIDKFPISRPNLTFSTLTVSNMSPEDSSIYLCSVEKGSTEAFFGQGTRLTVV.